The 27 T cell receptor beta chains below all came from one sample that was sequenced in a study of PD-L1 blockade in urothelial cancer. The time point here: peripheral blood 6 weeks after treatment start. Sequencing used immunoSEQ multiplex PCR; TCRdb keeps in-frame clones, though not all of them. Found here are around 100,000 clones, around 93% of them singletons; the top ten hold 3.5% to 4.5%. The source material was PBMCs, sampled around atezolizumab (anti-PD-L1) treatment. Receptors were obtained from a man aged 60 to 75 with urothelial cancer.

The J gene is TRBJ2-4, the V gene TRBV30; maybe TRBD1 (5 bases). The V end was cut by 4 bases, the J end by 4 bases, with 20 bases between. The V gene's germline CDR1 is GTSNPN and CDR2 SVGIG (reference sequence). The CDR3 is 16 residues long. CDR3 sequence reads: CAWKGLGPDSKNIQYF. CDR3 sequence (DNA): TGTGCCTGGAAGGGGCTAGGCCCCGATTCGAAAAACATTCAGTACTTC.

The chain employs TRBV30 and TRBJ2-3; 10 positions match TRBD2. The CDR3 is 16 residues long. V gave up 1 base and J gave up 0 bases; unmatched junction bases: 4. Germline CDR1 and CDR2: GTSNPN and SVGIG (reference sequence). The DNA of the CDR3 is TGTGCCTGGAGTGCCGGACTAGCGGCTAGCACAGATACGCAGTATTTT. This translates into CAWSAGLAASTDTQYF.

The chain links TRBV19 to TRBJ2-6, with D uncertain. CDR3 size: 17 residues. Germline assignment: CDR1 LNHDA and CDR2 SQIVND (reference sequence). V dropped 10 bases and J dropped 0 bases, with 19 bases sitting between them. CDR3: CATSSRLKSSGANVLTF. CDR3 nucleotides: TGTGCCACGAGTTCTAGGCTGAAAAGCTCTGGGGCCAACGTCCTGACTTTC.

This clone was detected only once. V is TRBV30 and J is TRBJ1-5, with 9 bases fitting TRBD1. The CDR3 is 15 residues long. The germline V gene has CDR1 GTSNPN and CDR2 SVGIG (reference sequence). V lost 2 bases to trimming and J lost 2 bases; unmatched junction nucleotides: 4. In DNA, the CDR3 is TGTGCCTGGAGTTACAGGGGGCGAGGCAATCAGCCCCAGCATTTT. This sequence encodes CAWSYRGRGNQPQHF.

Remarks on this clone: Other DNA sequences of this sample code for an identical CDR3. This chain uses TRBV5-1 with TRBJ2-7, with 7 nucleotides matching TRBD1. Germline values: CDR1 SGHRS, CDR2 YFSETQ. After removal of 4 bases from V and 1 base from J, the junction contained 5 bases not matched to a gene. The CDR3 consists of 14 residues. The CDR3 region is CASSLTGSSYEQYF. The CDR3, as DNA: TGCGCCAGCAGCCTGACAGGGTCGTCCTACGAGCAGTACTTC.

V is TRBV12-5 and J is TRBJ1-2, with TRBD1 identical over 8 bases. The CDR3 length is 15 residues. V shed 3 bases, J shed 8 bases, and the junction held 11 bases outside the gene matches. Germline V gene sequence: CDR1 LGHNT, CDR2 FRNRAP. CDR3 residues: CASGLWDRPMSGYTF. In DNA form, the CDR3 reads TGTGCTAGTGGTTTATGGGACAGGCCAATGAGCGGCTACACCTTC.

The gene calls are TRBV14 and TRBJ1-4; TRBD1 might be the D (6 bases). The germline gives CDR1 SGHDN, CDR2 FVKESK. The CDR3 spans 16 residues. V lost 4 bases to trimming and J lost 3 bases, with 15 bases between them. CDR3 coding DNA: TGTGCCAGCAGCCTTCAGGGGCATCGGTCTAATGAAAAACTGTTTTTT. Encoded protein: CASSLQGHRSNEKLFF. The full variable domain, its missing parts supplied by reference TRBV14 and TRBJ1-4, is EAGVTQFPSHSVIEKGQTVTLRCDPISGHDNLYWYRRVMGKEIKFLLHFVKESKQDESGMPNNRFLAERTGGTYSTLKVQPAELEDSGVYFCASSLQGHRSNEKLFFGSGTQLSVL.

The rearrangement joins TRBV5-1 to TRBJ2-1, with D possibly TRBD2 on 6 matching bases. The germline V gene has CDR1 SGHRS and CDR2 YFSETQ. V lost 3 bases, J lost 6 bases, and 16 bases lay in between. CDR3 size: 15 residues. CDR3 in DNA: TGCGCCAGCAGCTGGGGGGACCAGAACCGCAATGAGCAGTTCTTC. Translated, it gives CASSWGDQNRNEQFF.

This chain connects TRBV5-1 to TRBJ2-5; 7 nucleotides match TRBD1. The junction had 9 bases not matched to a gene; V was cut back by 0 bases and J by 1 base. The CDR3 consists of 17 residues. The V gene's germline CDR1 is SGHRS and CDR2 YFSETQ. In DNA, the CDR3 is TGCGCCAGCAGCTTGGCCTCCGGGACAGCCAGCCAAGAGACCCAGTACTTC. This encodes CASSLASGTASQETQYF.

The chain is built from TRBV7-6 and TRBJ2-5; no reliable D call. CDR1 is SGHVS and CDR2 is FNYEAQ in the germline V gene. V lost 3 bases and J lost 4, with 15 bases in between. The CDR3 covers 15 residues. This CDR3 is CASSLGHGGAETQYF. In DNA form, the CDR3 reads TGTGCCAGCAGCTTGGGTCACGGTGGAGCAGAGACCCAGTACTTC.

The chain links TRBV5-5 to TRBJ1-5, with a tentative D call TRBD1 (5 bases). The CDR3 is made up of 13 amino acids. Trimming removed 6 bases at V and 2 bases at J, with 9 bases between. CDR1 and CDR2 (germline): SGHKS, YYEKEE (reference sequence). Here the CDR3 reads CASTLQGNQPQHF. Here the CDR3 DNA reads TGTGCCAGCACCCTACAGGGCAATCAGCCCCAGCATTTT. Full variable domain (remainder filled in from reference TRBV5-5 and TRBJ1-5): DAGVTQSPTHLIKTRGQQVTLRCSPISGHKSVSWYQQVLGQGPQFIFQYYEKEERGRGNFPDRFSARQFPNYSSELNVNALLLGDSALYLCASTLQGNQPQHFGDGTRLSIL.

The genes are TRBV7-3 and TRBJ2-3, with a tentative D call TRBD1 (5 bases). Trimming removed 5 bases from V and 2 bases from J, with 11 bases in between. Germline loops: CDR1 SGHTA, CDR2 FQGTGA. There are 14 residues in the CDR3. The CDR3 DNA is TGTGCCAGCAGCGCACAGGCCTACACAGATACGCAGTATTTT. This codes for CASSAQAYTDTQYF.

The chain couples TRBV9 to TRBJ2-1; 10 nucleotides line up with TRBD1. CDR3 size: 16 residues. V was clipped by 4 bases and J by 0 bases; unmatched bases: 4. In germline, CDR1 is SGDLS, CDR2 YYNGEE. CDR3: CASSTGQGSSYNEQFF. CDR3 sequence (DNA): TGTGCCAGCAGCACGGGACAGGGGAGCTCCTACAATGAGCAGTTCTTC.

The chain recombines TRBV19 with TRBJ2-1; a possible D gene is TRBD2 (7 bases). Germline values: CDR1 LNHDA, CDR2 SQIVND (reference sequence). V was trimmed by 5 bases and J by 10 bases, leaving 12 bases between them. This CDR3 comprises 12 residues. CDR3 sequence: CASSGGGREQFF. The CDR3 region has the DNA TGTGCCAGTAGTGGGGGGGGCCGAGAGCAGTTCTTC.

The chain recombines TRBV6-5 with TRBJ2-1, with TRBD1 matching 8 bases. Germline CDR1 MNHEY, CDR2 SVGAGI. CDR3 length: 15 amino acids. J was trimmed by 0 bases and V by 6 bases; bases with no gene match: 4. The CDR3 nucleotides read TGTGCCAGCAGCCCTACAGGGGGCTCCTACAATGAGCAGTTCTTC. Translated, it gives CASSPTGGSYNEQFF.

This clone was counted a few times. The chain carries TRBV13 and TRBJ2-1; D gene ambiguous. The CDR3 is 15 residues long. The V gene lost 1 base and the J gene lost 5 bases, with 12 bases spanning the gap. Germline V CDR1 and CDR2: PRHDT, FYEKMQ (reference sequence). CDR3 amino acids: CASSLELVTDNEQFF. The CDR3 bases are TGTGCCAGCAGCTTAGAGCTGGTTACCGACAATGAGCAGTTCTTC.

The genes are TRBV5-1 and TRBJ1-3; maybe TRBD1 (5 bases). V lost 4 bases to trimming and J lost 3 bases, with 11 bases between them. CDR3 length equals 14 residues. From germline, CDR1 is SGHRS and CDR2 YFSETQ. As DNA, the CDR3 is TGCGCCAGCAGCCCTGACAGCCTTGGAAACACCATATATTTT. Translated, it gives CASSPDSLGNTIYF.

The V gene is TRBV19, the J gene TRBJ2-5; weak D call: TRBD1 (6 bases). There are 16 residues in the CDR3. CDR1 is LNHDA, CDR2 SQIVND, per germline (reference sequence). The V end was cut by 6 bases, the J end by 4 bases, with 21 bases between. CDR3 in DNA: TGTGCCAGTAGGAAACCAGTAGTGGAAGGGGGAGAGACCCAGTACTTC. As protein: CASRKPVVEGGETQYF.

CDR3 protein: CASSQAEGFGNEKLFF. CDR3 bases: TGTGCCAGCAGCCAAGCTGAGGGATTCGGAAATGAAAAACTGTTTTTT. This sequence joins TRBV4-2 and TRBJ1-4; D is undetermined. The CDR3 runs 16 residues. Looked up from germline, CDR1 is LGHNA and CDR2 is YNFKEQ. V lost 1 base and J 5 bases, leaving 14 bases between the germline ends.

V is TRBV2 and J is TRBJ1-1, with D unclear. V lost 5 bases, J lost 4 bases, and 8 bases lay in between. The CDR3 extends over 12 amino acids. CDR1 and CDR2 (germline): SNHLY, FYNNEI. The CDR3 sequence is CASSKRVTEAFF. In DNA form, the CDR3 reads TGTGCCAGCAGTAAAAGAGTCACTGAAGCTTTCTTT.

The chain links TRBV5-1 to TRBJ2-5, with TRBD1 matching over 9 bases. Germline trimming cut 1 base from V and 5 bases from J; bases unmatched to any gene: 3. Germline lookup yields CDR1 SGHRS and CDR2 YFSETQ. CDR3 size: 14 residues. The CDR3 DNA is TGCGCCAGCAGCTTGCACGGACAGGGGGAGACCCAGTACTTC. It yields the protein CASSLHGQGETQYF.

The rearrangement uses TRBV19 and TRBJ1-5, with D perhaps matching TRBD1 (6 bases). Germline V gene sequence: CDR1 LNHDA, CDR2 SQIVND (reference sequence). V was clipped by 4 bases and J by 0 bases, with 22 bases between them. The CDR3 contains 19 residues. As DNA, the CDR3 is TGTGCCAGTAGTACCGGGTCGGCAGGGGCCCGATATAGCAATCAGCCCCAGCATTTT. Amino acid sequence: CASSTGSAGARYSNQPQHF. Full variable domain (outside the CDR3, taken from reference TRBV19 and TRBJ1-5): DGGITQSPKYLFRKEGQNVTLSCEQNLNHDAMYWYRQDPGQGLRLIYYSQIVNDFQKGDIAEGYSVSREKKESFPLTVTSAQKNPTAFYLCASSTGSAGARYSNQPQHFGDGTRLSIL.

The CDR3 spells CASSGQGGTQYF. For the CDR3, the DNA is TGTGCCAGCAGTGGGCAGGGCGGGACCCAGTACTTC. V usage is TRBV27 and J usage is TRBJ2-5; the D gene is possibly TRBD1 (5 bases). The V gene lost 5 bases and the J gene lost 7 bases, with 11 bases spanning the gap. CDR3 length: 12 amino acids. Germline values: CDR1 MNHEY, CDR2 SMNVEV (reference sequence).

This clone came up once. V gene TRBV10-1 combines with J gene TRBJ2-3; weak D call: TRBD2 (5 bases). The ends were cut back, 4 bases at V and 2 bases at J, with 7 bases in the middle. This CDR3 is built from 13 residues. Germline lookup yields CDR1 WNHNN and CDR2 SYGVQD (reference sequence). The CDR3: CASSVDSTDTQYF. The CDR3 region has the DNA TGCGCCAGCAGTGTGGACTCCACAGATACGCAGTATTTT.

The chain employs TRBV7-2 and TRBJ2-7, with D possibly matching TRBD1 (6 bases). From germline, CDR1 is SGHTA and CDR2 FQGNSA. The CDR3 length is 15 residues. Between the trimmed V and J ends, which lost 4 bases and 7 bases, there was a span of 20 bases. The CDR3 protein is CASSSQILQGNEQYF. CDR3 DNA sequence: TGTGCCAGCAGCTCACAGATACTACAGGGAAATGAGCAGTACTTC. The variable domain in full, with the rest retrieved from reference TRBV7-2 and TRBJ2-7, is GAGVSQSPSNKVTEKGKDVELRCDPISGHTALYWYRQSLGQGLEFLIYFQGNSAPDKSGLPSDRFSAERTGGSVSTLTIQRTQQEDSAVYLCASSSQILQGNEQYFGPGTRLTVT.

V is TRBV7-9 and J is TRBJ2-2; weak D call: TRBD1 (5 bases). Germline lookup yields CDR1 SEHNR and CDR2 FQNEAQ (reference sequence). The CDR3 is 13 amino acids. V dropped 5 bases and J dropped 6 bases, with 10 bases sitting between them. The CDR3 coding sequence is TGTGCCAGCAGCCCCAGGGTTCCCGGGGAGCTGTTTTTT. It codes for CASSPRVPGELFF.

The chain uses TRBV11-2 and TRBJ1-1; a possible D gene is TRBD1 (5 bases). Deletions cut 5 bases from V and 1 base from J, with 14 bases between. Germline CDR1 is SGHAT and CDR2 is FQNNGV. The CDR3 has 15 residues. CDR3 sequence (DNA): TGTGCCAGCAGCGGCGGGGGTTTTGGGAACACTGAAGCTTTCTTT. Translated: CASSGGGFGNTEAFF.